Following are 7 T cell receptor beta chains from one sample sequenced in a study of shared clonotypes between healthy human individuals (dated by TCRdb to the early 2020s). Libraries were built with the immunoSEQ multiplex PCR assay. TCRdb stores this immuneACCESS table with in-frame sequences only. Part of the clones is absent; in the studies checked, under half of the shortfall reflects unresolved V genes, and no reason is known for the rest. This sample comprises 1,500,000 or so clones, roughly 96% of them detected only once. The ten largest make up approximately 1.2% of the sample. Sequences were obtained from naive CD4+ T cells sorted from blood. This specimen's cell subset or site label, per the study, means: CD45RA+ positively selected. The origin of the receptors is a man aged 30 to 39 in good health.

This clone was counted a few times. The chain links TRBV7-9 to TRBJ2-7; D possibly uses TRBD1 or TRBD2 (5 bases each). The CDR3 runs 15 residues. Germline V gene lookup returns CDR1 SEHNR and CDR2 FQNEAQ (reference sequence). The V end lost 5 bases, the J end lost 0 bases, and 14 bases lay between the germline ends. The CDR3 sequence: CASSTPGPSSYEQYF. In nucleotides, the CDR3 is TGTGCCAGCAGCACACCGGGACCCAGCTCCTACGAGCAGTACTTC.

The chain employs TRBV7-9 and TRBJ2-7, with D tentatively TRBD2 (6 bases). The length of the CDR3 is 15 residues. Deletions cut 5 bases from V and 5 bases from J, with 19 bases between. Germline V lookup: CDR1 SEHNR, CDR2 FQNEAQ (reference sequence). CDR3 DNA: TGTGCCAGCAGCGGAGCCTACCGGCGGGGTAACGAGCAGTACTTC. This codes for CASSGAYRRGNEQYF.

This clone was counted once. The J gene is TRBJ2-1, the V gene TRBV5-1; 8 bases are shared with TRBD1. With 1 base clipped from V and 5 bases from J, the junction kept 5 bases outside the gene matches. This CDR3 is 15 amino acids long. Germline assignment: CDR1 SGHRS and CDR2 YFSETQ. CDR3 region: CASSLPGGVNNEQFF. In nucleotides, the CDR3 is TGCGCCAGCAGCTTGCCAGGGGGCGTCAACAATGAGCAGTTCTTC.

V and J are TRBV28 and TRBJ2-5; 7 positions match TRBD1. J was trimmed by 6 bases and V by 4 bases; bases with no gene match: 11. This CDR3 spans 15 amino acids. The germline CDR1 and CDR2 sequences are MDHEN and SYDVKM. CDR3 sequence: CASSSPETGPQTQYF. In nucleotides, the CDR3 is TGTGCCAGCAGTTCCCCCGAGACAGGGCCGCAGACCCAGTACTTC.

Of note for this clone: At one boundary the junction diverges from the germline segment, which might be a read error. The genes are TRBV5-4 and TRBJ2-7, with D uncertain. This CDR3 region has 14 residues. The germline gives CDR1 SGHNT, CDR2 YYREEE (reference sequence). CDR3 amino acids: CASSLSSVSYEQYF. CDR3 nucleotides: TGCGCCAGCAGCTTGTCATCGGTTTCGTACGAGCAGTACTTC.

CDR3 in amino acids: CASSLSHRLAGSYEQYF. The CDR3 DNA reads as TGTGCCAGCAGCTTATCGCACAGACTAGCGGGCTCCTACGAGCAGTACTTC. The V call is TRBV11-2, the J call TRBJ2-7, with 10 bases identical to TRBD2. The germline V gene encodes CDR1 SGHAT and CDR2 FQNNGV. This CDR3 has 17 residues. V trimming: 2 bases; J trimming: 0 bases; junction bases outside the gene matches: 7.

In the case of this clone: Other DNA sequences of this sample code for an identical CDR3. This chain's CDR3 is CASSLAGGVSGNTIYF. CDR3 DNA sequence: TGTGCCAGCAGCTTAGCGGGGGGCGTCTCTGGAAACACCATATATTTT. This chain connects TRBV7-9 to TRBJ1-3; TRBD1 is a possible D gene (6 bases). The length of the CDR3 is 16 residues. V was clipped by 0 bases and J by 0 bases, with 9 bases between them. Germline values: CDR1 SEHNR, CDR2 FQNEAQ (reference sequence).